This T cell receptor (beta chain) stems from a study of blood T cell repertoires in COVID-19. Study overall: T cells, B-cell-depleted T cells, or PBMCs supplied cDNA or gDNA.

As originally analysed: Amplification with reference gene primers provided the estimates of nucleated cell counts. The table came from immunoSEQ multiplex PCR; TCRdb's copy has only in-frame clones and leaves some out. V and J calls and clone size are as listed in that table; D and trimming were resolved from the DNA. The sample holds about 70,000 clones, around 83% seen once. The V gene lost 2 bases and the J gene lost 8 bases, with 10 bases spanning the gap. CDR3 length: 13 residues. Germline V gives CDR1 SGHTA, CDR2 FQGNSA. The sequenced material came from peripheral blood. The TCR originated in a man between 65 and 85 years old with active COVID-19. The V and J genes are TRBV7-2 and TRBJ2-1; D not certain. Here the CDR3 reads CASSLSRLDEQFF. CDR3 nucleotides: TGTGCCAGCAGCTTATCTAGGCTCGATGAGCAGTTCTTC. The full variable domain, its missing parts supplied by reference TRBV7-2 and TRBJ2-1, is GAGVSQSPSNKVTEKGKDVELRCDPISGHTALYWYRQSLGQGLEFLIYFQGNSAPDKSGLPSDRFSAERTGGSVSTLTIQRTQQEDSAVYLCASSLSRLDEQFFGPGTRLTVL.